This T cell receptor beta chain was captured in a study of cytomegalovirus exposure and HLA in healthy donors. It was the approximately 120-subject validation cohort, separate from the roughly 700-subject first cohort, to which the donors belonged. Profiling relied on immunoSEQ multiplex PCR, and the TCRdb table lists in-frame clones only, not all of them. This table has more than 300,000 clones, roughly 89% appearing once. CDR3 size: 13 residues. CDR1 SQVTM and CDR2 ANQGSEA come from the germline V gene. Trimming left V 7 bases short and J 2 bases short, with 14 bases between. As concerns this clone: No antigen is known for it.

General study points: Altogether, 160 or so TCR beta chains were recorded as cytomegalovirus-associated. First-cohort TCR clusters tended to co-occur in the 130 or so validation repertoires, a later analysis found. There were some public TCRs occurring in many donors, but most TCR sequences were rare.

Sequenced: PBMCs. V gene TRBV29-1 combines with J gene TRBJ1-2, with D perhaps matching TRBD1 (6 bases). The clonotype comes from a woman aged 18-29 years in good health and CMV-seronegative. The CDR3 sequence is CSAEGGRNYGYTF. For the CDR3, the DNA is TGCAGCGCGGAGGGGGGGCGAAACTATGGCTACACCTTC.